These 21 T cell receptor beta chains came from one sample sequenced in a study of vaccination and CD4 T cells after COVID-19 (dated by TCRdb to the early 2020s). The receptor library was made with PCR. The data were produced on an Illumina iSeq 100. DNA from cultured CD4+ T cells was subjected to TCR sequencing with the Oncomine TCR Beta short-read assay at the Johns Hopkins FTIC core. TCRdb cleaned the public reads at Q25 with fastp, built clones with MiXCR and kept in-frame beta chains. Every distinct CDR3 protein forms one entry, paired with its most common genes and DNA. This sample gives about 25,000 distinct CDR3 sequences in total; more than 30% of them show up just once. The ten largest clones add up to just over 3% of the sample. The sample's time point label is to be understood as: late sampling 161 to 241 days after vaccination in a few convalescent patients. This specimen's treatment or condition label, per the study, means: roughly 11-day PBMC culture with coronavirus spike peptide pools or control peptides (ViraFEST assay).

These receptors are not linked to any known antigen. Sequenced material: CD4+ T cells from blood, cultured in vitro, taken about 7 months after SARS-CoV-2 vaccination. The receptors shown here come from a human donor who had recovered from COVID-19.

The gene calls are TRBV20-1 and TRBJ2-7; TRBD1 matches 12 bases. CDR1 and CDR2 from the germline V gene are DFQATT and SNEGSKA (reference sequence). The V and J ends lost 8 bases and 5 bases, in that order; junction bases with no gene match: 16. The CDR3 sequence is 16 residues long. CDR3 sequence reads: CSPKTNPGQGAHEQYF. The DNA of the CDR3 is TGCAGTCCTAAAACCAACCCGGGACAGGGGGCCCACGAGCAGTACTTC.

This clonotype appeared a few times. DNA of the CDR3: TGCAGTGCTAGGGGGAGGGAGGAGACCCAGTACTTC. Translating it yields CSARGREETQYF. The V call is TRBV20-1, the J call TRBJ2-5, with TRBD2 identical over 7 bases. The CDR3 runs 12 residues. The germline CDR1 and CDR2 sequences are DFQATT and SNEGSKA (reference sequence). J was trimmed by 5 bases and V by 3 bases; bases with no gene match: 3.

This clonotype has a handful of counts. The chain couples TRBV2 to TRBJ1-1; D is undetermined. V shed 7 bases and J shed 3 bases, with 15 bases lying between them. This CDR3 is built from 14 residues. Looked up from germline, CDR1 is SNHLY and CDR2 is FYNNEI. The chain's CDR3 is CASTTAAQYTEAFF. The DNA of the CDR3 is TGTGCCAGCACCACCGCGGCCCAGTACACTGAAGCTTTCTTT.

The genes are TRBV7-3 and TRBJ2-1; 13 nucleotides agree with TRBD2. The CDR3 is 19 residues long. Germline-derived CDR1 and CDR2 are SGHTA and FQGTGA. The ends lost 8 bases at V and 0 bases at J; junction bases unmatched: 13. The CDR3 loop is CASHYPGLAGPSSYNEQFF. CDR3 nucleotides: TGTGCCAGCCATTATCCGGGACTAGCGGGACCTAGCTCCTACAATGAGCAGTTCTTC.

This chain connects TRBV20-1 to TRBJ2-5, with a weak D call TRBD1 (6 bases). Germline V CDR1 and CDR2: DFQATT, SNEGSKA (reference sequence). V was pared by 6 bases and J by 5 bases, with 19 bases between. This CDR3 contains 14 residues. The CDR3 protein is CSATSYRAGETQYF. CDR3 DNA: TGCAGTGCCACCTCCTACAGGGCTGGGGAGACCCAGTACTTC.

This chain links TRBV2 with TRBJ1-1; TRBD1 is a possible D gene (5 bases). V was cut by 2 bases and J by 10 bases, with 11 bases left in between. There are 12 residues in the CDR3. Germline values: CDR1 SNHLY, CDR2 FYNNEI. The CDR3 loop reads CASSEMSGVAFF. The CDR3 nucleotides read TGTGCCAGCAGTGAAATGTCGGGGGTAGCTTTCTTT. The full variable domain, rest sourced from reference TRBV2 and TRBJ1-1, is EPEVTQTPSHQVTQMGQEVILRCVPISNHLYFYWYRQILGQKVEFLVSFYNNEISEKSEIFDDQFSVERPDGSNFTLKIRSTKLEDSAMYFCASSEMSGVAFFGQGTRLTVV.

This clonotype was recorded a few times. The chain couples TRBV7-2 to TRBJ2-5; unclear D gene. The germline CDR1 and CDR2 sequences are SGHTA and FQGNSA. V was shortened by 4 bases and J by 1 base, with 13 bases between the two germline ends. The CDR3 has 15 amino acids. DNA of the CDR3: TGTGCCAGCAGCTCCCGTGGGCTTCTCCAAGAGACCCAGTACTTC. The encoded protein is CASSSRGLLQETQYF.

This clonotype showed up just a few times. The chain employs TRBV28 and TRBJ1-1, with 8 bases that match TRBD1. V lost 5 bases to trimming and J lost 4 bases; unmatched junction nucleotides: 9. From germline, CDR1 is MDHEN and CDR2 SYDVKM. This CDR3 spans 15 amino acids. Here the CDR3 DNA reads TGTGCCAGCAGTCCACCGGACAGGGAGGGCACTGAAGCTTTCTTT. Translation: CASSPPDREGTEAFF. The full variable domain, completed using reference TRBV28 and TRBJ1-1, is DVKVTQSSRYLVKRTGEKVFLECVQDMDHENMFWYRQDPGLGLRLIYFSYDVKMKEKGDIPEGYSVSREKKERFSLILESASTNQTSMYLCASSPPDREGTEAFFGQGTRLTVV.

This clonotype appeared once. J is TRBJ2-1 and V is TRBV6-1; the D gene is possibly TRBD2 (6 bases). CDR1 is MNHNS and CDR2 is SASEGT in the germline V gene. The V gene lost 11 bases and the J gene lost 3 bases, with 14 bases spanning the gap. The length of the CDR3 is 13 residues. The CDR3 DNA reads TGTGCCGGTACTAGCATCGGCTACAATGAGCAGTTCTTC. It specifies CAGTSIGYNEQFF.

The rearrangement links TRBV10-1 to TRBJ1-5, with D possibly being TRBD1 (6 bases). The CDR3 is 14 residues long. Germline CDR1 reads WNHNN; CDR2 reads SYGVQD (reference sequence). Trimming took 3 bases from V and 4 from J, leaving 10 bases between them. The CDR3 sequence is CASSDGTTNQPQHF. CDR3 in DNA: TGCGCCAGCAGTGACGGGACAACAAATCAGCCCCAGCATTTT.

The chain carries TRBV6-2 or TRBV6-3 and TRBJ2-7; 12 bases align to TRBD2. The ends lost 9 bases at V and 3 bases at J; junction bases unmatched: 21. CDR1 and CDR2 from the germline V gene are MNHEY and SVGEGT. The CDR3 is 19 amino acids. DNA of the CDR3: TGTGCCAGTTATCGGGGACGTCGACTAGCGGGAGTTGGTGACTACGAGCAGTACTTC. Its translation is CASYRGRRLAGVGDYEQYF.

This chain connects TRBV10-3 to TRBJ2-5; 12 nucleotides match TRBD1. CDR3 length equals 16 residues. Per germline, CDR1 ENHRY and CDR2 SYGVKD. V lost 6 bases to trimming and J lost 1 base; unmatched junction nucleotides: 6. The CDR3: CAIRGQGASLQETQYF. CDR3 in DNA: TGTGCCATCAGGGGACAGGGGGCGTCCCTCCAAGAGACCCAGTACTTC.

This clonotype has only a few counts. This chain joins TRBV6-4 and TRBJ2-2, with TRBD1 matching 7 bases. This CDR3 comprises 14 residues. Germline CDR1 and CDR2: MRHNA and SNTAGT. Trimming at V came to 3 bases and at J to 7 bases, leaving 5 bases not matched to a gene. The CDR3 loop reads CASSDGTDSGELFF. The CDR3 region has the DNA TGTGCCAGCAGTGATGGGACAGACAGCGGGGAGCTGTTTTTT.

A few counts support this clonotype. The CDR3 spells CAISESNRGIETQYF. The CDR3 DNA is TGTGCCATCAGTGAGTCGAATAGGGGAATCGAGACCCAGTACTTC. This rearrangement joins TRBV10-3 to TRBJ2-5; perhaps TRBD1 as D (5 bases). There are 15 residues in the CDR3. CDR1 and CDR2 (germline): ENHRY, SYGVKD. The V end lost 0 bases, the J end lost 5 bases, and 13 bases lay between the germline ends.

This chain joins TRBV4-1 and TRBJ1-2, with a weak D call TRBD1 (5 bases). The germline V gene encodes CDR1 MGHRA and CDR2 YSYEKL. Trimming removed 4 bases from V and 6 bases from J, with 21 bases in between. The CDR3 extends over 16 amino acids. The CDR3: CASSLPPGTGENGYTF. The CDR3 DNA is TGCGCCAGCAGCCTTCCTCCAGGGACGGGGGAAAATGGCTACACCTTC.

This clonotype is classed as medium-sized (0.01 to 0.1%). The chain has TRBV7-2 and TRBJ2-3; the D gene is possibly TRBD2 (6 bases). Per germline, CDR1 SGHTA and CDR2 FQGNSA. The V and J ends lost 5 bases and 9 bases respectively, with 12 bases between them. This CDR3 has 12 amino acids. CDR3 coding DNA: TGTGCCAGCAGCCGCCCGGGAGAGACGCAGTATTTT. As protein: CASSRPGETQYF.

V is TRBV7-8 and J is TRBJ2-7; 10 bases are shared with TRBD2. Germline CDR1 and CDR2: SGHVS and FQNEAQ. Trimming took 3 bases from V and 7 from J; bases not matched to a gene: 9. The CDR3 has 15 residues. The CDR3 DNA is TGTGCCAGCAGCTTTTTCCGGGAAGCGGGAGGGGAGCAGTACTTC. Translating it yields CASSFFREAGGEQYF.

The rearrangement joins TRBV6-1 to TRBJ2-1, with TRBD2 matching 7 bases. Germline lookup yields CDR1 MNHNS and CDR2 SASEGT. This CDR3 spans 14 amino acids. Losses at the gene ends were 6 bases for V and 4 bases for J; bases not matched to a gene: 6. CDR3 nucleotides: TGTGCCAGCAGCCTAGCGGCTGTTTACAATGAGCAGTTCTTC. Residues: CASSLAAVYNEQFF.

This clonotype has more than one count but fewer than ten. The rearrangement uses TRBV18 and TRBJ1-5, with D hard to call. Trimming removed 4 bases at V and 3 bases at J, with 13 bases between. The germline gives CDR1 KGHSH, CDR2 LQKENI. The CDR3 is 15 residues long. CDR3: CASSRHVNPNQPQHF. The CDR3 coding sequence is TGTGCCAGCTCACGACACGTTAACCCCAATCAGCCCCAGCATTTT.

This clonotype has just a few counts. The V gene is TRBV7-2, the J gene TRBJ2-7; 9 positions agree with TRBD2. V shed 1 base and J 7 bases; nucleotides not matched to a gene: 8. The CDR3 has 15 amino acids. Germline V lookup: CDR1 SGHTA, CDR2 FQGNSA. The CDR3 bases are TGTGCCAGCAGCTTAGAAGGACTAGCGACGGGGGAGCAGTACTTC. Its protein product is CASSLEGLATGEQYF.

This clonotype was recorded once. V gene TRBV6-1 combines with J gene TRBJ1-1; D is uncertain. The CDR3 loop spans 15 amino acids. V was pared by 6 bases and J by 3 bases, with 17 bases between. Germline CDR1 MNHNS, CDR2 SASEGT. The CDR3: CASSDLRAGHTEAFF. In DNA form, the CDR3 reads TGTGCCAGCAGCGACCTTAGGGCAGGTCACACTGAAGCTTTCTTT.